This TCR beta chain was identified in a study of blood T cell repertoires in COVID-19. Study-wide background: Acute-phase and convalescent COVID-19 samples originated in the United States, Italy and Spain.

The table came from immunoSEQ multiplex PCR; TCRdb's copy has only in-frame clones and leaves some out. Here the sample spans 30,000 to 35,000 clones, around nine tenths being singletons. The sequence was obtained from a woman between 70 and 85 years old with active COVID-19. What was sequenced was peripheral blood.

The DNA for the CDR3 is TGTGCCAGCAGTGTAGCCGGACTCCAGAATCAGCCCCAGCATTTT. It encodes CASSVAGLQNQPQHF. The J gene is TRBJ1-5, the V gene TRBV2; D not resolved. The V gene's germline CDR1 is SNHLY and CDR2 FYNNEI. The CDR3 has 15 residues. Trimming took 4 bases from V and 4 from J, leaving 14 bases between them.